This is a list of T cell receptor beta chains from one sample in a study of control samples from healthy donors and cancer patients. Method: immunoSEQ multiplex PCR; TCRdb's copy keeps in-frame clones and lacks some. The sample includes under 150,000 clones, around nine tenths of them seen just once. Sequencing input: blood. These receptors were obtained from a man aged 40-49 years in good health. The CDR3 runs from the conserved cysteine through the conserved F or W. The D gene is left open where the match is weak. Some rows have no size entry. The others give once, few or many, or a class for an expanded clone.

>TRBV6-2/TRBV6-3|.|TRBJ2-5|13|.
CASSSLLRETQYF
TGTGCCAGCAGTTCACTCCTAAGAGAGACCCAGTACTTC
>TRBV7-9|.|TRBJ1-3|15|.
CASSIAGAGGNTIYF
TGTGCCAGCAGCATAGCGGGCGCCGGTGGAAACACCATATATTTT
>TRBV29-1|.|TRBJ1-1|13|.
CSARQGRDTEAFF
TGCAGCGCCCGCCAAGGCCGGGACACAGAAGCTTTCTTT
>TRBV25-1|once|TRBJ2-5|15|TRBD1
CASSGGQTHQETQYF
TGTGCCAGCAGTGGGGGACAGACCCACCAAGAGACCCAGTACTTC
>TRBV9|.|TRBJ1-2|16|.
CASRTPIGGLFYGYTF
TGTGCCAGCAGGACACCGATCGGGGGGCTCTTCTATGGCTACACCTTC
>TRBV3-1/TRBV3-2|.|TRBJ1-6|18|.
CASSQGSQAAGSHSPLHF
TGTGCCAGCAGCCAAGGGTCCCAGGCAGCCGGGAGCCATTCACCCCTCCACTTT
>TRBV5-1|.|TRBJ2-2|13|.
CASSLVVAGELFF
TGCGCCAGCAGCTTGGTGGTAGCCGGGGAGCTGTTTTTT
>TRBV6-2/TRBV6-3|.|TRBJ2-5|13|.
CASTPMGKETQYF
TGTGCCAGCACCCCAATGGGTAAAGAGACCCAGTACTTC
>TRBV14|.|TRBJ1-6|16|.
CASSQGRSSYNSPLHF
TGTGCCAGCAGCCAAGGAAGGAGCTCCTATAATTCACCCCTCCACTTT
>TRBV7-9|.|TRBJ2-7|12|TRBD1
CASSRTGNEQYF
TGTGCCAGCAGCCGGACAGGGAATGAGCAGTACTTC
>TRBV27|.|TRBJ2-7|15|.
CASSLGGGAAYEQYF
TGTGCCAGCAGTTTGGGAGGAGGGGCGGCCTACGAGCAGTACTTC
>TRBV19|.|TRBJ2-2|14|.
CASSIQQGSGELFF
TGTGCCAGTAGTATCCAACAGGGAAGCGGGGAGCTGTTTTTT
>TRBV6-2/TRBV6-3|.|TRBJ2-3|15|.
CASSYWRERTDTQYF
TGTGCCAGCAGTTATTGGAGGGAGCGCACAGATACGCAGTATTTT
>TRBV9|.|TRBJ1-1|16|.
CASSVGGEYSGTEAFF
TGTGCCAGCAGCGTAGGGGGGGAATACAGCGGCACTGAAGCTTTCTTT
>TRBV7-2|.|TRBJ1-6|13|TRBD1
CASSLGQRGPLHF
TGTGCCAGCAGCTTGGGACAGCGGGGACCCCTCCACTTT
>TRBV21-1|.|TRBJ1-2|17|.
CASSTMGRLQPFYGYTF
TGTGCCAGCAGCACAATGGGCAGGCTCCAGCCATTCTATGGCTACACCTTC
>TRBV9|few|TRBJ2-1|16|TRBD2
CASSVLGTSAYNEQFF
TGTGCCAGCAGCGTCCTCGGGACTAGCGCTTACAATGAGCAGTTCTTC
>TRBV19|.|TRBJ2-3|14|.
CASSMKAVTDTQYF
TGTGCCAGTAGTATGAAAGCAGTCACAGATACGCAGTATTTT
>TRBV5-4|.|TRBJ1-2|14|.
CASSLDRADYGYTF
TGTGCCAGCAGCTTGGACAGGGCGGACTATGGCTACACCTTC
>TRBV25-1|.|TRBJ2-6|15|.
CASSESGSGANVLTF
TGTGCCAGCAGTGAATCAGGGTCTGGGGCCAACGTCCTGACTTTC
>TRBV27|.|TRBJ2-7|13|.
CASSRGQRYEQYF
TGTGCCAGCAGTCGGGGCCAGCGCTACGAGCAGTACTTC
>TRBV6-1|few|TRBJ1-2|11|.
CASREVSGYTF
TGTGCCAGCAGGGAAGTCAGTGGCTACACCTTC
>TRBV6-5|.|TRBJ1-1|13|.
CASSALRNTEAFF
TGTGCCAGCAGCGCTCTAAGGAACACTGAAGCTTTCTTT
>TRBV2|.|TRBJ1-1|11|.
CASRETDKAFF
TGTGCCAGCCGAGAGACAGATAAAGCTTTCTTT
>TRBV5-6|.|TRBJ1-4|15|TRBD1
CASSLRQGSNEKLFF
TGTGCCAGCAGCCTAAGACAGGGCTCTAATGAAAAACTGTTTTTT
>TRBV24-1|.|TRBJ2-3|16|TRBD1
CATSDILRTGPDTQYF
TGTGCCACCAGTGACATACTAAGGACAGGGCCAGATACGCAGTATTTT
>TRBV4-3|.|TRBJ2-1|13|.
CASSSSARLEQFF
TGCGCCAGCAGCTCCTCCGCCAGACTCGAGCAGTTCTTC
>TRBV7-9|.|TRBJ1-6|16|TRBD1
CASSLPTYRGPTPLHF
TGTGCCAGCAGCTTACCCACTTATAGGGGGCCGACACCCCTCCACTTT
>TRBV2|.|TRBJ2-1|17|TRBD2
CASSEERGPGLHNEQFF
TGTGCCAGCAGTGAAGAGCGGGGTCCCGGGCTCCACAATGAGCAGTTCTTC
>TRBV7-9|.|TRBJ1-2|14|.
CASSSSDSVYGYTF
TGTGCCAGCAGCTCATCGGACAGCGTCTATGGCTACACCTTC
>TRBV27|.|TRBJ2-7|15|.
CASSLSGGRPHEQYF
TGTGCCAGCAGTTTATCGGGGGGGCGCCCCCACGAGCAGTACTTC
>TRBV7-8|.|TRBJ2-1|15|.
CASSLTAVRYNEQFF
TGTGCCAGCAGCCTGACAGCGGTAAGGTACAATGAGCAGTTCTTC
>TRBV24-1|.|TRBJ2-3|19|.
CATSDFALGPPDGSDTQYF
TGTGCCACCAGTGATTTTGCCTTGGGCCCCCCAGATGGCTCAGATACGCAGTATTTT
>TRBV24-1|.|TRBJ1-5|15|.
CATSDSQAGNQPQHF
TGTGCCACCAGTGATTCCCAAGCTGGGAATCAGCCCCAGCATTTT
>TRBV7-2|.|TRBJ2-7|15|TRBD2
CASSLEAGGPYEQYF
TGTGCCAGCAGCTTAGAGGCGGGGGGGCCCTACGAGCAGTACTTC
>TRBV7-9|once|TRBJ1-2|15|.
CASSPPQGYHYGYTF
TGTGCCAGCAGCCCTCCTCAGGGGTACCACTATGGCTACACCTTC
>TRBV24-1|few|TRBJ2-3|16|.
CATSGNREGNTDTQYF
TGTGCCACCAGTGGGAACAGGGAAGGAAACACAGATACGCAGTATTTT
>TRBV15|.|TRBJ1-2|14|.
CATSRVMTHYGYTF
TGTGCCACCAGCAGAGTAATGACCCACTATGGCTACACCTTC
>TRBV6-6|once|TRBJ1-2|15|.
CASSYSGQLVDGYTF
TGTGCCAGCAGTTACTCAGGACAGCTGGTCGATGGCTACACCTTC
>TRBV10-2|.|TRBJ2-5|19|TRBD2
CASSESTFRGWEGQETQYF
TGCGCCAGCAGTGAGTCGACGTTCCGGGGTTGGGAGGGCCAAGAGACCCAGTACTTC